The T cell receptor beta chain described here comes from a study of identical twins. General study findings and limits: Memory repertoires lacked the insertion deficit that abundant cord blood beta clonotypes showed. Conclusions relied on cross-sectional statistical analysis, not following the same donors. Monozygotic twin pairs showed more out-of-frame TCR alpha sharing than models estimated.

TCRdb processed the 5' RACE reads anew with MiXCR; each CDR3 protein has one entry. The sample consists of some 500,000 distinct CDR3 sequences, roughly an eighth of them appearing once. The germline V and J ends were trimmed by 7 bases and 5 bases, with 11 bases remaining between them. CDR3 length equals 12 residues. Germline V gene lookup returns CDR1 LNHNV and CDR2 YYDKDF (reference sequence). About this clonotype itself: The antigen is unknown.

These data were also filed under a second study, of yellow fever vaccine responses in identical twins. As that report states: Reportedly, the response of twins' T cells to the vaccine seemed partly convergent, partly personalized.

Material: CD4+ T cells sorted from blood. The chain joins TRBV15 to TRBJ2-5; D call uncertain. The TCR originated in a woman in her late teens or twenties in good health. CDR3 sequence: CATTRATETQYF. CDR3 in DNA: TGTGCCACCACCCGGGCTACGGAGACCCAGTACTTC.